One sample yielded the 28 T cell receptor beta chains listed below, sequenced in a study of graft-versus-host responses after intestinal transplantation. Processing released intraepithelial and lamina propria lymphocytes from the graft tissue. Here immunoSEQ multiplex PCR was the method, and the copy in TCRdb shows in-frame clones only, minus some. The repertoire includes about 60,000 clones, about 89% of them detected once, and over 1.5% sits in the top ten. Sequencing was performed on ileum tissue, taken more than 350 days after transplant. The receptors derive from a human patient who received an intestinal transplant, so some T cells may come from the graft donor.

The chain uses TRBV13 and TRBJ2-7; 8 positions agree with TRBD1. With V trimmed by 3 bases and J by 4 bases, 2 bases remained unmatched. From germline, CDR1 is PRHDT and CDR2 FYEKMQ (reference sequence). The CDR3 length is 13 residues. The CDR3 DNA is TGTGCCAGCAGCTTCAGGGGGCGGTACGAGCAGTACTTC. This translates into CASSFRGRYEQYF.

The V call is TRBV7-2, the J call TRBJ2-2; TRBD1 aligns across 9 bases. The CDR3 has 14 residues. Germline V CDR1 and CDR2: SGHTA, FQGNSA. V gave up 5 bases and J gave up 13 bases; unmatched junction bases: 11. The chain's CDR3 is CASSPRDRAIGLFF. As DNA, the CDR3 is TGTGCCAGCAGCCCTCGGGACAGGGCGATCGGGCTGTTTTTT. The full variable domain, with the rest looked up from reference TRBV7-2 and TRBJ2-2, is GAGVSQSPSNKVTEKGKDVELRCDPISGHTALYWYRQSLGQGLEFLIYFQGNSAPDKSGLPSDRFSAERTGGSVSTLTIQRTQQEDSAVYLCASSPRDRAIGLFFGEGSRLTVL.

The chain couples TRBV6-6 to TRBJ2-7; D gene unclear. The germline CDR1 and CDR2 sequences are MNHNY and SVGAGI (reference sequence). The CDR3 consists of 14 residues. Trimming left V 4 bases short and J 3 bases short, with 13 bases between. CDR3 in amino acids: CASSLADSSYEQYF. CDR3 sequence (DNA): TGTGCCAGCAGTTTAGCCGATTCCAGCTACGAGCAGTACTTC.

The rearrangement uses TRBV2 and TRBJ1-4; 7 bases are shared with TRBD1. With V trimmed by 8 bases and J by 2 bases, 2 bases remained unmatched. Germline V gives CDR1 SNHLY, CDR2 FYNNEI. The CDR3 runs 13 residues. The CDR3 is CASLGQTNEKLFF. CDR3 bases: TGTGCCAGCCTGGGACAGACTAATGAAAAACTGTTTTTT. The full variable domain, completed using reference TRBV2 and TRBJ1-4, is EPEVTQTPSHQVTQMGQEVILRCVPISNHLYFYWYRQILGQKVEFLVSFYNNEISEKSEIFDDQFSVERPDGSNFTLKIRSTKLEDSAMYFCASLGQTNEKLFFGSGTQLSVL.

The J gene is TRBJ2-1, the V gene TRBV7-8, with TRBD2 identical over 10 bases. CDR3 length equals 16 residues. J gave up 8 bases and V 0 bases, and 7 bases lay outside the gene matches. Germline V gene lookup returns CDR1 SGHVS and CDR2 FQNEAQ. The CDR3 DNA sequence: TGTGCCAGCAGCTTAGCTGCTAGCGGGAGTGAATATGAGCAGTTCTTC. Its protein is CASSLAASGSEYEQFF.

The chain uses TRBV10-2 and TRBJ2-7; 8 bases map to TRBD2. The germline V gene encodes CDR1 WSHSY and CDR2 SAAADI. The CDR3 is 17 amino acids. V shed 6 bases and J 0 bases; nucleotides not matched to a gene: 13. The CDR3 DNA is TGCGCCAGCAGGCCCCCCGGGACTAGTCGGAGCTCCTACGAGCAGTACTTC. Translation: CASRPPGTSRSSYEQYF.

The chain is built from TRBV13 and TRBJ2-5; D is uncertain. The ends were cut back, 5 bases at V and 0 bases at J, with 1 base in the middle. Germline V CDR1 and CDR2: PRHDT, FYEKMQ (reference sequence). This CDR3 has 11 amino acids. The CDR3 DNA follows: TGTGCCAGCAGCGACCAAGAGACCCAGTACTTC. This sequence encodes CASSDQETQYF. Supplemented by reference TRBV13 and TRBJ2-5, the full variable domain reads AAGVIQSPRHLIKEKRETATLKCYPIPRHDTVYWYQQGPGQDPQFLISFYEKMQSDKGSIPDRFSAQQFSDYHSELNMSSLELGDSALYFCASSDQETQYFGPGTRLLVL.

The chain couples TRBV21-1 to TRBJ2-7; TRBD2 is the table's D call, not checked against the DNA. TRBV21-1 is classified as a pseudogene. The CDR3 length is 16 residues. CDR3 DNA: TGTGCCAGCAGCAAAATTAGAACTAGCGGGACCTACGAGCAGTACTTC. Residues: CASSKIRTSGTYEQYF.

CDR3 in amino acids: CASSPLWTATHTQYF. The CDR3 bases are TGTGCCAGCAGCCCCCTATGGACAGCCACGCATACGCAGTATTTT. The chain links TRBV7-6 to TRBJ2-3; a weak D match, TRBD1 (6 bases). This CDR3 is built from 15 residues. Germline assignment: CDR1 SGHVS and CDR2 FNYEAQ. The V gene lost 5 bases and the J gene lost 7 bases, with 19 bases spanning the gap.

The chain recombines TRBV7-2 with TRBJ2-5; 7 bases are a match to TRBD1. Germline CDR1 SGHTA, CDR2 FQGNSA. V lost 4 bases, J lost 5 bases, and 10 bases stayed unmatched. CDR3 length: 15 residues. Written as DNA, the CDR3 is TGTGCCAGCAGCTCCAGACAGGGCGAGTGGGAGACCCAGTACTTC. It encodes CASSSRQGEWETQYF.

The CDR3 region is CASSESLDSYNEQFF. The CDR3 DNA is TGCGCCAGCAGTGAGTCGCTCGACAGCTACAATGAGCAGTTCTTC. V is TRBV10-1 and J is TRBJ2-1; weak D call: TRBD1 (5 bases). Germline CDR1 and CDR2: WNHNN and SYGVQD (reference sequence). CDR3 size: 15 residues. Trimming cost V 0 bases and J 3 bases, with 9 bases left between them.

V gene TRBV28 combines with J gene TRBJ2-3; 9 nucleotides match TRBD2. The CDR3 has 15 residues. V lost 1 base, J lost 2 bases, and 1 base stayed unmatched. CDR1 is MDHEN and CDR2 is SYDVKM in the germline V gene. CDR3: CASSLSSGITDTQYF. The CDR3 nucleotides are TGTGCCAGCAGTTTATCTAGCGGGATCACAGATACGCAGTATTTT.

This clone was counted a single time. The chain is built from TRBV5-1 and TRBJ1-2; 8 bases agree with TRBD1. The CDR3 is made up of 15 amino acids. Trimming at V came to 4 bases and at J to 7 bases, leaving 12 bases not matched to a gene. The germline V gene encodes CDR1 SGHRS and CDR2 YFSETQ. The CDR3 DNA sequence: TGCGCCAGCAGCCCCCGGACAGGGCGGACTATTGGCTACACCTTC. The encoded protein is CASSPRTGRTIGYTF.

The J gene is TRBJ1-5, the V gene TRBV28, with 7 bases lining up with TRBD1. The germline gives CDR1 MDHEN, CDR2 SYDVKM. The CDR3 totals 14 residues. J gave up 9 bases and V 2 bases, and 7 bases lay outside the gene matches. The CDR3 spells CASSLLEQGRPQHF. Written as DNA, the CDR3 is TGTGCCAGCAGTTTACTAGAACAGGGGAGGCCCCAGCATTTT.

The chain has TRBV6-1 and TRBJ2-7; D is uncertain. V shed 11 bases and J shed 5 bases, with 25 bases lying between them. This CDR3 comprises 15 residues. Germline values: CDR1 MNHNS, CDR2 SASEGT. CDR3 amino acids: CAGAAWTKEIHEQYF. CDR3 coding DNA: TGTGCCGGCGCAGCATGGACGAAGGAAATCCACGAGCAGTACTTC.

The chain uses TRBV11-2 and TRBJ2-3; the D is unclear. The CDR3 runs to 15 residues. V was clipped by 4 bases and J by 0 bases, with 11 bases between them. Germline-derived CDR1 and CDR2 are SGHAT and FQNNGV. CDR3 nucleotides: TGTGCCAGCAGCTCTGGTGGGATCAGCACAGATACGCAGTATTTT. As protein: CASSSGGISTDTQYF.

V gene TRBV7-9 combines with J gene TRBJ2-1, with 12 positions matching TRBD2. This CDR3 spans 18 amino acids. Germline loops: CDR1 SEHNR, CDR2 FQNEAQ (reference sequence). With 3 bases clipped from V and 0 bases from J, the junction kept 6 bases outside the gene matches. The CDR3 protein is CASSFRLAGASSYNEQFF. Written as DNA, the CDR3 is TGTGCCAGCAGCTTCAGACTAGCGGGAGCTAGCTCCTACAATGAGCAGTTCTTC.

The chain recombines TRBV29-1 with TRBJ2-2, with 15 nucleotides matching TRBD2. Germline CDR1 and CDR2: SQVTM and ANQGSEA. Trimming removed 4 bases from V and 7 bases from J; junction bases left unmatched: 4. The CDR3 covers 15 residues. CDR3 coding DNA: TGCAGCGTTGGAGGGACTAGCGGGGGGTTCGGGGAGCTGTTTTTT. Translating gives CSVGGTSGGFGELFF.

The chain employs TRBV6-4 and TRBJ2-1; TRBD2 aligns across 11 bases. The J segment lost 9 bases and the V segment lost 0 bases, leaving 10 bases of the junction unmatched. The CDR3 is 17 residues long. The germline CDR1 and CDR2 sequences are MRHNA and SNTAGT. The CDR3 is CASSDSPGLAGGGEQFF. CDR3 nucleotides: TGTGCCAGCAGTGACTCGCCCGGATTAGCGGGAGGGGGTGAGCAGTTCTTC.

The genes are TRBV6-1 and TRBJ2-4, with D perhaps given as TRBD1 or TRBD2 (5 bases each). Trimming took off 6 bases at V and 0 bases at J, with 9 bases between the two ends. This CDR3 is 14 amino acids long. Looked up from germline, CDR1 is MNHNS and CDR2 is SASEGT. CDR3 loop: CASRPGTAKNIQYF. CDR3 bases: TGTGCCAGCAGGCCTGGGACAGCCAAAAACATTCAGTACTTC.

The genes are TRBV4-1 and TRBJ2-1; 10 positions match TRBD1. J lost 5 bases, V lost 5 bases, and 3 bases had no gene match. Germline V gene lookup returns CDR1 MGHRA and CDR2 YSYEKL. CDR3 length equals 14 residues. This CDR3 reads CASSAGQGNNEQFF. For the CDR3, the DNA is TGCGCCAGCAGCGCGGGACAGGGGAACAATGAGCAGTTCTTC.

V usage is TRBV28 and J usage is TRBJ2-7; 7 bases match TRBD1. Germline CDR1 MDHEN, CDR2 SYDVKM. The ends lost 7 bases at V and 5 bases at J; junction bases unmatched: 11. The CDR3 has 14 amino acids. CDR3 amino acids: CASTRQGSYNEQYF. In nucleotides, the CDR3 is TGTGCCAGCACCCGACAGGGATCCTACAACGAGCAGTACTTC.

This rearrangement joins TRBV6-5 to TRBJ1-2; possible D gene TRBD1, 6 bases. This CDR3 is built from 15 residues. Germline V CDR1 and CDR2: MNHEY, SVGAGI. V was trimmed by 6 bases and J by 2 bases, leaving 16 bases between them. The DNA of the CDR3 is TGTGCCAGCAGCCTAAAACGGACAGAGAACTATGGCTACACCTTC. Translating gives CASSLKRTENYGYTF.

The chain couples TRBV13 to TRBJ1-5; possibly TRBD1 for D (5 bases). The germline V and J ends were trimmed by 0 bases and 0 bases, with 6 bases remaining between them. This CDR3 is 15 amino acids long. Germline lookup yields CDR1 PRHDT and CDR2 FYEKMQ (reference sequence). The CDR3 is CASSLGGDSNQPQHF. In DNA, the CDR3 is TGTGCCAGCAGCTTAGGGGGGGATAGCAATCAGCCCCAGCATTTT.

This chain links TRBV5-6 with TRBJ2-5, with a weak D call TRBD2 (6 bases). V lost 3 bases, J lost 0 bases, and 9 bases lay in between. Germline CDR1 is SGHDT and CDR2 is YYEEEE. This CDR3 contains 14 residues. CDR3 coding DNA: TGTGCCAGCAGCTCCCCGGGGGACCAAGAGACCCAGTACTTC. This translates into CASSSPGDQETQYF.

The chain uses TRBV5-6 and TRBJ2-5; 10 bases match TRBD2. V lost 1 base and J lost 8; bases outside the gene matches: 5. Germline V lookup: CDR1 SGHDT, CDR2 YYEEEE. This CDR3 has 14 residues. The CDR3, as DNA: TGTGCCAGCAGCTTGATTCTAGCGGGGGTTACCCAGTACTTC. This sequence encodes CASSLILAGVTQYF.

This rearrangement joins TRBV6-1 to TRBJ2-3, with 8 bases lining up with TRBD2. V was clipped by 1 base and J by 0 bases; unmatched bases: 3. CDR1 and CDR2 from the germline V gene are MNHNS and SASEGT. The CDR3 runs to 16 residues. The DNA of the CDR3 is TGTGCCAGCAGTGAAGATAGCGGGGATAGCACAGATACGCAGTATTTT. It specifies CASSEDSGDSTDTQYF.

J is TRBJ1-1 and V is TRBV6-1; D not resolved. The CDR3 is made up of 14 amino acids. Germline CDR1 reads MNHNS; CDR2 reads SASEGT. The V and J ends lost 4 bases and 0 bases respectively, with 9 bases between them. Here the CDR3 reads CASSAPPVNTEAFF. CDR3 coding DNA: TGTGCCAGCAGTGCTCCCCCAGTGAACACTGAAGCTTTCTTT.